The next 9 T cell receptor beta chains were all read from a single sample in a study of cytomegalovirus exposure and HLA in healthy donors. The PCR made use of 60 Vbeta and 13 Jbeta primers. Profiling relied on immunoSEQ multiplex PCR, and the TCRdb table lists in-frame clones only, not all of them. The table shows around 110,000 clones, with roughly 80% occurring only once. The sample was PBMCs. Source of these receptors: a man in his thirties or forties in good health and CMV-seropositive.

This chain links TRBV12-1 with TRBJ2-4; the D call TRBD1 from the table was never checked on the DNA. TRBV12-1 is recorded as a pseudogene. The CDR3 sequence is 13 residues long. CDR3 loop: CASSPQGGYIQYF. DNA for the CDR3: TGTGCCAGCAGCCCTCAGGGGGGCTACATTCAGTACTTC.

V and J are TRBV29-1 and TRBJ1-1; 9 bases are shared with TRBD1. The germline V gene has CDR1 SQVTM and CDR2 ANQGSEA. Trimming at V came to 4 bases and at J to 6 bases, leaving 6 bases not matched to a gene. The CDR3 totals 13 residues. CDR3 sequence reads: CSVAGQGFSEAFF. The CDR3 bases are TGCAGCGTTGCGGGACAGGGCTTTTCTGAAGCTTTCTTT.

This clone was recorded only once. The V call is TRBV10-3, the J call TRBJ2-5; possibly TRBD1 for D (5 bases). The DNA end lines up better with TRBJ2-7; the J call may be wrong. CDR1 is ENHRY and CDR2 is SYGVKD in the germline V gene. The CDR3 is made up of 15 amino acids. The CDR3 nucleotides read TGTGCCATCAGTGAGCCTTCTGACAGTTCCTACGAGCAGTACTTC. Its protein is CAISEPSDSSYEQYF.

DNA for the CDR3: TGTGCCAGCAGTCCCGGGAGCACAGATACGCAGTATTTT. Translated: CASSPGSTDTQYF. V is TRBV7-9 and J is TRBJ2-3, with unresolved D. This CDR3 is 13 amino acids long. Trimming removed 6 bases at V and 0 bases at J, with 7 bases between. Germline values: CDR1 SEHNR, CDR2 FQNEAQ (reference sequence).

The V call is TRBV5-6, the J call TRBJ2-7; TRBD2 matches at 8 bases. The CDR3 has 16 amino acids. CDR1 and CDR2 (germline): SGHDT, YYEEEE. V lost 0 bases and J lost 2; bases outside the gene matches: 7. The CDR3 DNA is TGTGCCAGCAGCTTGGGAGCGGGGGTCGCACCCTACGAGCAGTACTTC. It yields the protein CASSLGAGVAPYEQYF.

V and J are TRBV6-5 and TRBJ1-5, with a tentative D call TRBD1 (5 bases). With 6 bases removed from V and 5 bases from J, the gap between germline ends came to 11 bases. The length of the CDR3 is 13 residues. Germline CDR1 and CDR2: MNHEY and SVGAGI. DNA for the CDR3: TGTGCCAGCAGATCGGACAAGCATCAGCCCCAGCATTTT. Translating it yields CASRSDKHQPQHF.

CDR3 amino acids: CASSTLDRPTAYGYTF. The CDR3 DNA sequence: TGTGCCAGTAGTACCTTAGACAGGCCCACTGCCTATGGCTACACCTTC. This rearrangement joins TRBV19 to TRBJ1-2, with a tentative D call TRBD1 (6 bases). The V end lost 4 bases, the J end lost 4 bases, and 19 bases lay between the germline ends. The germline CDR1 and CDR2 sequences are LNHDA and SQIVND (reference sequence). CDR3 size: 16 residues.

The rearrangement joins TRBV6-5 to TRBJ2-6, with D tentatively TRBD1 (6 bases). This CDR3 contains 15 residues. CDR1 MNHEY and CDR2 SVGAGI come from the germline V gene. The V end was cut by 5 bases, the J end by 1 base, with 9 bases between. CDR3 DNA sequence: TGTGCCAGCAGTGGACAGTTTTCTGGGGCCAACGTCCTGACTTTC. Protein product: CASSGQFSGANVLTF.

V usage is TRBV7-9 and J usage is TRBJ1-4, with TRBD1 identical over 10 bases. This CDR3 spans 18 amino acids. CDR1 and CDR2 from the germline V gene are SEHNR and FQNEAQ (reference sequence). V was clipped by 2 bases and J by 8 bases; unmatched bases: 14. CDR3 loop: CASSLLERAGTGDEKLFF. Here the CDR3 DNA reads TGTGCCAGCAGCTTATTAGAAAGGGCCGGGACAGGGGACGAAAAACTGTTTTTT.